What follows are 30 T cell receptor beta chains derived from one specimen sequenced in a study of somatic mutations in cytotoxic T cells in rheumatoid arthritis. Sequenced by immunoSEQ multiplex PCR; TCRdb stores in-frame clones only, minus some. This sample has about 7,000 clones, with 75% found just once. Sequencing was carried out using CD8+ T cells sorted from blood. These receptor sequences come from an adult with rheumatoid arthritis.

This clone was found a few times. This rearrangement joins TRBV5-6 to TRBJ2-2; no clear D gene. Trimming left V 0 bases short and J 2 bases short, with 5 bases between. Germline V lookup: CDR1 SGHDT, CDR2 YYEEEE. CDR3 length: 14 residues. CDR3 sequence (DNA): TGTGCCAGCAGCTTGGTACTTAACACCGGGGAGCTGTTTTTT. Protein product: CASSLVLNTGELFF.

This chain connects TRBV5-4 to TRBJ1-1; D is possibly TRBD1 (5 bases). Germline CDR1 is SGHNT and CDR2 is YYREEE (reference sequence). Trimming stripped 0 bases from V and 4 bases from J, with 10 bases between. The CDR3 is made up of 14 amino acids. DNA for the CDR3: TGTGCCAGCAGCTTGGACAGGTGGGGCACTGAAGCTTTCTTT. This translates into CASSLDRWGTEAFF.

The CDR3 sequence is CASSVDLSTDTQYF. CDR3 coding DNA: TGTGCCAGCAGCGTAGACCTCAGCACAGATACGCAGTATTTT. The chain recombines TRBV9 with TRBJ2-3; D is unclear. Trimming cost V 0 bases and J 0 bases, with 5 bases left between them. This CDR3 is 14 amino acids long. Per the germline V gene, CDR1 is SGDLS and CDR2 is YYNGEE.

V is TRBV7-6 and J is TRBJ1-4; D might be TRBD1 (5 bases). The length of the CDR3 is 15 residues. CDR1 SGHVS and CDR2 FNYEAQ come from the germline V gene. Trimming stripped 1 base from V and 8 bases from J, with 14 bases between. The CDR3: CASSLESTAQEKLFF. Written as DNA, the CDR3 is TGTGCCAGCAGCTTAGAGTCGACAGCCCAAGAAAAACTGTTTTTT. The full variable domain, its missing parts supplied by reference TRBV7-6 and TRBJ1-4, is GAGVSQSPRYKVTKRGQDVALRCDPISGHVSLYWYRQALGQGPEFLTYFNYEAQQDKSGLPNDRFSAERPEGSISTLTIQRTEQRDSAMYRCASSLESTAQEKLFFGSGTQLSVL.

The sample holds a few counts of this clone. Written as DNA, the CDR3 is TGTGCCTGTAATTCAGGGGACAAGGGACAGCCCCAGCATTTT. Amino acid sequence: CACNSGDKGQPQHF. The V call is TRBV30, the J call TRBJ1-5; perhaps TRBD1 as D (6 bases). There are 14 residues in the CDR3. Germline lookup yields CDR1 GTSNPN and CDR2 SVGIG (reference sequence). Deletions cut 6 bases from V and 7 bases from J, with 19 bases between.

Here the CDR3 reads CAISEKTSGGGYTGELFF. CDR3 nucleotides: TGTGCCATCAGTGAGAAGACTAGCGGGGGGGGGTACACCGGGGAGCTGTTTTTT. V gene TRBV10-3 combines with J gene TRBJ2-2; 14 positions agree with TRBD2. Looked up from germline, CDR1 is ENHRY and CDR2 is SYGVKD. V was pared by 2 bases and J by 3 bases, with 5 bases of the junction left unmatched. The CDR3 runs to 18 residues.

This clone is large by share. Other nucleotide sequences from this sample produce the same CDR3. The chain employs TRBV10-3 and TRBJ2-1; D is uncertain. Deletions cut 4 bases from V and 6 bases from J, with 4 bases between. CDR1 is ENHRY and CDR2 is SYGVKD in the germline V gene. This CDR3 has 11 residues. The CDR3 nucleotides read TGTGCCATCAGTGTAGGCAATGAGCAGTTCTTC. It specifies CAISVGNEQFF.

The V call is TRBV28, the J call TRBJ2-1, with 8 bases aligning to TRBD1. CDR3 size: 15 residues. V gave up 5 bases and J gave up 8 bases; unmatched junction bases: 11. The germline gives CDR1 MDHEN, CDR2 SYDVKM. CDR3 residues: CASSQGQGPGYEQFF. CDR3 DNA sequence: TGTGCCAGCAGTCAAGGACAGGGCCCAGGCTATGAGCAGTTCTTC.

The CDR3 DNA follows: TGCGCCAGCAGCTGGGGGCGACCTAAGTGGGACACTGAAGCTTTCTTT. Translation gives CASSWGRPKWDTEAFF. The rearrangement uses TRBV5-1 and TRBJ1-1; tentatively, D is TRBD1 (6 bases). Germline values: CDR1 SGHRS, CDR2 YFSETQ. The V and J ends lost 3 bases and 3 bases respectively, with 18 bases between them. The CDR3 has 16 residues. The variable domain in full, with the rest retrieved from reference TRBV5-1 and TRBJ1-1, is KAGVTQTPRYLIKTRGQQVTLSCSPISGHRSVSWYQQTPGQGLQFLFEYFSETQRNKGNFPGRFSGRQFSNSRSEMNVSTLELGDSALYLCASSWGRPKWDTEAFFGQGTRLTVV.

This chain connects TRBV2 to TRBJ2-1; a weak D match, TRBD1 (5 bases). Trimming pared 3 bases from V and 2 bases from J, leaving 5 bases between. CDR1 and CDR2 (germline): SNHLY, FYNNEI. The CDR3 consists of 13 residues. CDR3 DNA: TGTGCCAGCAGTGAGGACACCTACAATGAGCAGTTCTTC. Translating it yields CASSEDTYNEQFF. The complete variable domain, with remaining parts taken from reference TRBV2 and TRBJ2-1, reads EPEVTQTPSHQVTQMGQEVILRCVPISNHLYFYWYRQILGQKVEFLVSFYNNEISEKSEIFDDQFSVERPDGSNFTLKIRSTKLEDSAMYFCASSEDTYNEQFFGPGTRLTVL.

The chain is built from TRBV2 and TRBJ2-5; a possible D gene is TRBD2 (5 bases). The length of the CDR3 is 14 residues. The germline gives CDR1 SNHLY, CDR2 FYNNEI. V lost 6 bases, J lost 4 bases, and 15 bases lay in between. The CDR3 region is CASSPTNLGETQYF. CDR3 nucleotide sequence: TGTGCCAGCAGCCCGACTAATCTCGGAGAGACCCAGTACTTC.

This clone turned up a few times. The chain is built from TRBV23-1 and TRBJ1-5; 7 nucleotides match TRBD1. TRBV23-1 is an open reading frame, and its role is uncertain. Trimming took 3 bases from V and 0 from J; bases not matched to a gene: 11. The CDR3 is 18 residues long. CDR3 DNA sequence: TGCGCCAGCAGTCACATTTCAAAAGGGACAGATAGCAATCAGCCCCAGCATTTT. This encodes CASSHISKGTDSNQPQHF.

CDR3 in DNA: TGTGCCAGCAGCTTCGAACCGCCGGGCAGGGCCGCGGGTCAGCCCCAGCATTTT. This encodes CASSFEPPGRAAGQPQHF. The V gene is TRBV7-9, the J gene TRBJ1-5; D perhaps matches TRBD1 (5 bases). Trimming took 3 bases from V and 6 from J, leaving 24 bases between them. The germline CDR1 and CDR2 sequences are SEHNR and FQNEAQ (reference sequence). The CDR3 is made up of 18 amino acids.

In this sample, this clone turned up a few times. The CDR3 DNA reads as TGTGCCAGCAGCCCTCCCTCAAGCCTCTCCTACGAGCAGTACTTC. It specifies CASSPPSSLSYEQYF. This chain links TRBV7-9 with TRBJ2-7; no firm D call. Germline CDR1 is SEHNR and CDR2 is FQNEAQ (reference sequence). CDR3 length equals 15 residues. V lost 5 bases to trimming and J lost 0 bases, with 14 bases between them.

This sequence joins TRBV7-9 and TRBJ1-2; 9 bases agree with TRBD1. Losses at the gene ends were 5 bases for V and 4 bases for J; bases not matched to a gene: 5. The germline V gene has CDR1 SEHNR and CDR2 FQNEAQ (reference sequence). This CDR3 spans 14 amino acids. The CDR3 loop is CASSTGQGIYGYTF. CDR3 in DNA: TGTGCCAGCAGCACCGGACAGGGGATCTATGGCTACACCTTC. The full variable domain, rest sourced from reference TRBV7-9 and TRBJ1-2, is DTGVSQNPRHKITKRGQNVTFRCDPISEHNRLYWYRQTLGQGPEFLTYFQNEAQLEKSRLLSDRFSAERPKGSFSTLEIQRTEQGDSAMYLCASSTGQGIYGYTFGSGTRLTVV.

V usage is TRBV19 and J usage is TRBJ1-6; no reliable D call. Trimming took 10 bases from V and 2 from J, leaving 12 bases between them. The CDR3 has 14 amino acids. Germline V gene data show CDR1 as LNHDA and CDR2 as SQIVND (reference sequence). The CDR3 is CATHAPAYNSPLHF. In DNA form, the CDR3 reads TGTGCCACCCACGCCCCAGCCTATAATTCACCCCTCCACTTT. The variable domain in full, completed from reference TRBV19 and TRBJ1-6, reads DGGITQSPKYLFRKEGQNVTLSCEQNLNHDAMYWYRQDPGQGLRLIYYSQIVNDFQKGDIAEGYSVSREKKESFPLTVTSAQKNPTAFYLCATHAPAYNSPLHFGNGTRLTVT.

The chain combines TRBV19 with TRBJ1-5; tentatively, D is TRBD1 (6 bases). This CDR3 has 13 amino acids. Germline assignment: CDR1 LNHDA and CDR2 SQIVND (reference sequence). V lost 6 bases and J 5 bases, leaving 11 bases between the germline ends. The CDR3 bases are TGTGCCAGTAGCCGACAGGTCGATCAGCCCCAGCATTTT. Its translation is CASSRQVDQPQHF. Together with reference TRBV19 and TRBJ1-5, the CDR3 gives the full variable domain: DGGITQSPKYLFRKEGQNVTLSCEQNLNHDAMYWYRQDPGQGLRLIYYSQIVNDFQKGDIAEGYSVSREKKESFPLTVTSAQKNPTAFYLCASSRQVDQPQHFGDGTRLSIL.

The gene calls are TRBV5-8 and TRBJ2-3; tentatively, D is TRBD2 (7 bases). The CDR3 spans 16 residues. V was clipped by 2 bases and J by 0 bases, with 13 bases between them. Germline-derived CDR1 and CDR2 are SGHTS and YDEGEE. This CDR3 reads CASSFGGALSTDTQYF. In nucleotides, the CDR3 is TGTGCCAGCAGCTTTGGGGGGGCCCTTAGCACAGATACGCAGTATTTT.

The rearrangement joins TRBV5-1 to TRBJ1-1, with TRBD1 as a possible D gene (5 bases). Trimming removed 3 bases at V and 1 base at J, with 13 bases between. The germline V gene encodes CDR1 SGHRS and CDR2 YFSETQ. The CDR3 is 15 amino acids. The CDR3 region has the DNA TGCGCCAGCAGCTGGTGGACACCCGAGAACACTGAAGCTTTCTTT. Amino acids: CASSWWTPENTEAFF.

The CDR3 protein is CATPRLAGSQYF. CDR3 coding DNA: TGTGCCACCCCCAGACTAGCGGGTTCCCAGTACTTC. The gene calls are TRBV2 and TRBJ2-5; 10 nucleotides align to TRBD2. V was pared by 10 bases and J by 9 bases, with 8 bases of the junction left unmatched. The CDR3 consists of 12 residues. The germline V gene encodes CDR1 SNHLY and CDR2 FYNNEI.

The chain has TRBV2 and TRBJ2-1, with 10 bases fitting TRBD2. The CDR3 sequence is 16 residues long. The germline gives CDR1 SNHLY, CDR2 FYNNEI. The trim removed 1 base at V and 8 bases at J, leaving 8 bases unmatched. The CDR3 DNA follows: TGTGCCAGCAGTGAAGGCCTAGCGGGGGCCTGGTATGAGCAGTTCTTC. Amino acids: CASSEGLAGAWYEQFF.

The rearrangement links TRBV10-3 to TRBJ2-7; possibly TRBD1 for D (7 bases). CDR3 length: 14 residues. V lost 4 bases and J lost 0, with 10 bases in between. Germline loops: CDR1 ENHRY, CDR2 SYGVKD. CDR3 sequence reads: CAISGQGGSYEQYF. The CDR3 nucleotides are TGTGCCATCAGTGGCCAGGGGGGCTCCTACGAGCAGTACTTC.

J is TRBJ1-2 and V is TRBV7-2, with 8 bases fitting TRBD1. Germline V gene sequence: CDR1 SGHTA, CDR2 FQGNSA. CDR3 length: 14 amino acids. With V trimmed by 2 bases and J by 8 bases, 7 bases remained unmatched. The CDR3 DNA follows: TGTGCCAGCAGCTTACTCAGGGGGCGTGGAGGCTACACCTTC. Protein: CASSLLRGRGGYTF.

V usage is TRBV9 and J usage is TRBJ1-2; D unclear. Deletions cut 1 base from V and 3 bases from J, with 10 bases between. The germline gives CDR1 SGDLS, CDR2 YYNGEE. The CDR3 length is 14 residues. The CDR3 loop reads CASSVSPQDYGYTF. Written as DNA, the CDR3 is TGTGCCAGCAGCGTAAGCCCTCAGGACTATGGCTACACCTTC.

The chain joins TRBV19 to TRBJ2-3; D is unresolved. Germline CDR1 LNHDA, CDR2 SQIVND (reference sequence). This CDR3 has 14 residues. Trimming left V 3 bases short and J 2 bases short, with 9 bases between. The CDR3 coding sequence is TGTGCCAGTAGTATGAGCAGAGCCACAGATACGCAGTATTTT. It translates to CASSMSRATDTQYF.

This chain joins TRBV6-4 and TRBJ2-6; D is uncertain. The length of the CDR3 is 14 residues. Germline CDR1 reads MRHNA; CDR2 reads SNTAGT. Trimming cost V 5 bases and J 0 bases, with 5 bases left between them. The CDR3 sequence: CASSYLSGANVLTF. CDR3 DNA: TGTGCCAGCAGTTACCTCTCTGGGGCCAACGTCCTGACTTTC.

This sequence joins TRBV19 and TRBJ2-3; a weak D match, TRBD2 (6 bases). The CDR3 length is 15 residues. Trimming took off 4 bases at V and 6 bases at J, with 17 bases between the two ends. CDR1 and CDR2 from the germline V gene are LNHDA and SQIVND (reference sequence). In DNA form, the CDR3 reads TGTGCCAGTAGTACGGGGGATGGACTTTGGGATACGCAGTATTTT. Protein: CASSTGDGLWDTQYF.

The rearrangement uses TRBV2 and TRBJ1-1, with D possibly being TRBD1 (6 bases). Germline assignment: CDR1 SNHLY and CDR2 FYNNEI. The V and J ends lost 7 bases and 3 bases respectively, with 12 bases between them. The CDR3 length is 13 residues. CDR3 sequence reads: CASTWGLDTEAFF. The CDR3, as DNA: TGTGCCAGCACTTGGGGGCTGGACACTGAAGCTTTCTTT.

The gene calls are TRBV30 and TRBJ1-5; D is perhaps TRBD1 (6 bases). V lost 3 bases and J 6 bases, leaving 18 bases between the germline ends. The CDR3 is made up of 15 amino acids. Germline-derived CDR1 and CDR2 are GTSNPN and SVGIG (reference sequence). CDR3 protein: CAWSLGGGNGQPQHF. The CDR3 DNA sequence: TGTGCCTGGAGCCTCGGGGGCGGTAATGGTCAGCCCCAGCATTTT.

This rearrangement joins TRBV18 to TRBJ2-2; maybe TRBD1 (5 bases). Germline V gene data show CDR1 as KGHSH and CDR2 as LQKENI. CDR3 length: 15 residues. V was shortened by 3 bases and J by 4 bases, with 12 bases between the two germline ends. DNA for the CDR3: TGTGCCAGCTCACCGGAACAGGATCCCACCGGGGAGCTGTTTTTT. As protein: CASSPEQDPTGELFF.